Each of the 11 T cell receptor beta chains below was sequenced from the same sample in a study of cytomegalovirus exposure and HLA in healthy donors. The PCR had 60 Vbeta and 13 Jbeta primers. Measured with immunoSEQ multiplex PCR; TCRdb has only the in-frame clones, and not every one. This table has 76,000 or so clones, 79% appearing once. Sequencing input: PBMCs. These receptors originate from a man younger than 45 in good health and CMV-seronegative.

J is TRBJ2-7 and V is TRBV4-3; the match to TRBD1 covers 7 bases. CDR1 and CDR2 from the germline V gene are LGHNA and YSLEER. Losses at the gene ends were 1 base for V and 3 bases for J; bases not matched to a gene: 6. CDR3 length: 15 amino acids. The chain's CDR3 is CASSQARTGNYEQYF. DNA of the CDR3: TGCGCCAGCAGCCAAGCCCGGACAGGAAACTACGAGCAGTACTTC.

The chain has TRBV7-2 and TRBJ2-7; 11 bases are shared with TRBD2. The ends lost 0 bases at V and 2 bases at J; junction bases unmatched: 3. Germline assignment: CDR1 SGHTA and CDR2 FQGNSA. The CDR3 loop spans 16 amino acids. The CDR3 is CASSLASTSGAYEQYF. The CDR3 coding sequence is TGTGCCAGCAGCTTAGCGTCGACTAGCGGGGCCTACGAGCAGTACTTC.

This clone was recorded a few times. The chain carries TRBV4-1 and TRBJ1-3, with D tentatively TRBD1 (5 bases). The germline V and J ends were trimmed by 0 bases and 0 bases, with 18 bases remaining between them. The CDR3 has 19 amino acids. Germline CDR1 and CDR2: MGHRA and YSYEKL. CDR3 sequence (DNA): TGCGCCAGCAGCCAAGATAAGAGGCCCGAGGGACTCTCTGGAAACACCATATATTTT. Amino acids: CASSQDKRPEGLSGNTIYF.

The chain uses TRBV4-2 and TRBJ1-2; tentative D call: TRBD1 (5 bases). Trimming removed 4 bases at V and 7 bases at J, with 22 bases between. The germline CDR1 and CDR2 sequences are LGHNA and YNFKEQ. This CDR3 is built from 16 residues. CDR3: CASSRLADTEVSGYTF. DNA of the CDR3: TGTGCCAGCAGCCGACTTGCGGACACCGAAGTATCTGGCTACACCTTC.

V and J are TRBV2 and TRBJ1-5; a possible D gene is TRBD1 (6 bases). Germline CDR1 SNHLY, CDR2 FYNNEI. CDR3 length: 17 amino acids. Trimming cost V 5 bases and J 0 bases, with 17 bases left between them. CDR3 region: CASSLRGGTDSNQPQHF. The CDR3 nucleotides are TGTGCCAGCAGTCTGAGGGGGGGAACGGATAGCAATCAGCCCCAGCATTTT.

V and J are TRBV28 and TRBJ1-2; D not resolved. There are 10 residues in the CDR3. Trimming cost V 4 bases and J 8 bases, with 5 bases left between them. Germline V lookup: CDR1 MDHEN, CDR2 SYDVKM. DNA of the CDR3: TGTGCCAGCAGTTCAGTAGGCTACACCTTC. Amino acids: CASSSVGYTF.

The chain is built from TRBV7-9 and TRBJ1-2, with a tentative D call TRBD1 (5 bases). V was pared by 4 bases and J by 4 bases, with 16 bases between. CDR1 is SEHNR and CDR2 is FQNEAQ in the germline V gene (reference sequence). The CDR3 length is 15 residues. The CDR3 loop reads CASSYSGGLSYGYTF. Written as DNA, the CDR3 is TGTGCCAGCAGCTATAGCGGGGGTCTGAGCTATGGCTACACCTTC. The full variable domain, completed using reference TRBV7-9 and TRBJ1-2, is DTGVSQNPRHKITKRGQNVTFRCDPISEHNRLYWYRQTLGQGPEFLTYFQNEAQLEKSRLLSDRFSAERPKGSFSTLEIQRTEQGDSAMYLCASSYSGGLSYGYTFGSGTRLTVV.

The genes are TRBV28 and TRBJ2-5; D is possibly TRBD1 (5 bases). The germline V and J ends were trimmed by 6 bases and 3 bases, with 8 bases remaining between them. The CDR3 totals 12 residues. The germline CDR1 and CDR2 sequences are MDHEN and SYDVKM. The CDR3: CASRRQKETQYF. CDR3 bases: TGTGCCAGCAGGCGACAGAAAGAGACCCAGTACTTC. Full variable domain (missing parts from reference TRBV28 and TRBJ2-5): DVKVTQSSRYLVKRTGEKVFLECVQDMDHENMFWYRQDPGLGLRLIYFSYDVKMKEKGDIPEGYSVSREKKERFSLILESASTNQTSMYLCASRRQKETQYFGPGTRLLVL.

The chain combines TRBV7-9 with TRBJ2-3; 7 positions agree with TRBD2. CDR1 SEHNR and CDR2 FQNEAQ come from the germline V gene (reference sequence). V dropped 0 bases and J dropped 2; count of bases not matched to a gene: 2. The CDR3 is 15 amino acids. CDR3 nucleotides: TGTGCCAGCAGCTTAGCGGCGGGAGTCACAGATACGCAGTATTTT. Amino acids: CASSLAAGVTDTQYF.

This rearrangement joins TRBV4-3 to TRBJ2-7, with 8 bases matching TRBD1. The CDR3 is 16 amino acids. V trimming: 2 bases; J trimming: 3 bases; junction bases outside the gene matches: 9. From germline, CDR1 is LGHNA and CDR2 YSLEER. CDR3 loop: CASSQSSGTGDYEQYF. As DNA, the CDR3 is TGCGCCAGCAGCCAAAGTTCCGGGACAGGAGACTACGAGCAGTACTTC.

The chain has TRBV18 and TRBJ2-7; D ambiguous. The CDR3 runs to 15 residues. CDR1 and CDR2 from the germline V gene are KGHSH and LQKENI. Deletions cut 4 bases from V and 1 base from J, with 14 bases between. CDR3 in amino acids: CASSQAAVPSYEQYF. Here the CDR3 DNA reads TGTGCCAGCTCACAGGCGGCAGTTCCATCCTACGAGCAGTACTTC. The whole variable domain, filled in from reference TRBV18 and TRBJ2-7, reads NAGVMQNPRHLVRRRGQEARLRCSPMKGHSHVYWYRQLPEEGLKFMVYLQKENIIDESGMPKERFSAEFPKEGPSILRIQQVVRGDSAAYFCASSQAAVPSYEQYFGPGTRLTVT.